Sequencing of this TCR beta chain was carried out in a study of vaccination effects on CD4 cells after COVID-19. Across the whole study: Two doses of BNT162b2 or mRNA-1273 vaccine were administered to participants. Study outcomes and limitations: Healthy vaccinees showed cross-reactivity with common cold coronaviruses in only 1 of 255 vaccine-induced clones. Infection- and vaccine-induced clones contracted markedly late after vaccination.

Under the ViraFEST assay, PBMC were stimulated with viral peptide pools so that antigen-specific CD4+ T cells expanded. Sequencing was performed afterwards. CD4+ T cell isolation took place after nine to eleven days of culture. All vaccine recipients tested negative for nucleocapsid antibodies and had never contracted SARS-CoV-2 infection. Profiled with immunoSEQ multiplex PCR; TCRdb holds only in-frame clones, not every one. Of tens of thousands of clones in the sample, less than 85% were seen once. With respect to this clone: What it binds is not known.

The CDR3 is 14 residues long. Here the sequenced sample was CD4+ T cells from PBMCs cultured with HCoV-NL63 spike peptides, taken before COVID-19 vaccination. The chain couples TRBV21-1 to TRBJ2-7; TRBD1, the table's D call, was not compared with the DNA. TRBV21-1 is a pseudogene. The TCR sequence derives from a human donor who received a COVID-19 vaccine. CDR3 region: CASGLTGRTYEQYV. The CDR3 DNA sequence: TGTGCCAGCGGACTGACAGGTCGCACCTACGAGCAGTACGTC.